This T cell receptor (beta chain) was sequenced for a study of early T cells in non-severe SARS-CoV-2 infection. In the study overall: Sequencing of unsorted whole blood was done on bulk RNA, leaving chains unpaired.

Whole-study results and caveats: Anti-spike CD8 specificities were favored by VDJdb matching, whose results missed private and CD4 specificities.

Each cDNA molecule carried a unique molecular identifier. Each CDR3 protein gets one entry after TCRdb re-called the 5' RACE reads with MiXCR. This table holds about 98,000 distinct CDR3 sequences, approximately 15% found once. The CDR3 contains 17 residues. Trimming cost V 2 bases and J 5 bases, with 20 bases left between them. In germline, CDR1 is MNHNY, CDR2 SVGAGI (reference sequence). Comment on this clonotype: The antigen is not known.

The gene calls are TRBV6-6 and TRBJ2-3; TRBD2 is a possible D gene (8 bases). Source material: whole blood. The clonotype originates from an adult who was a healthcare worker with PCR-confirmed SARS-CoV-2 infection or an uninfected control (not recorded which). The DNA of the CDR3 is TGTGCCAGCAGTTACCGGGGGGGACAGCGGGAGAAAGATACGCAGTATTTT. This translates into CASSYRGGQREKDTQYF.